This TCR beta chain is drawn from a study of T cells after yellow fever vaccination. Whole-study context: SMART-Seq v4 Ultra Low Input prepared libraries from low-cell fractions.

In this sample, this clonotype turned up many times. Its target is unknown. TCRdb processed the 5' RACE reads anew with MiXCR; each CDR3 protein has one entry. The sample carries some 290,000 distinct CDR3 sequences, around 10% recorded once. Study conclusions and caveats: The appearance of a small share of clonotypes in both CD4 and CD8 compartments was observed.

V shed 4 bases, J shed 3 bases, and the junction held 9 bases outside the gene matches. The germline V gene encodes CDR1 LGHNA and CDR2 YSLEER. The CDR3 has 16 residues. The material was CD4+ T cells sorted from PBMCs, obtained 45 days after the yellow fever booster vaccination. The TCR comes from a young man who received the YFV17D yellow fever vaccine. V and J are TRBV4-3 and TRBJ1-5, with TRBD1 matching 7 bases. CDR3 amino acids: CASSPDRQDTNQPQHF. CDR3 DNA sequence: TGCGCCAGCAGCCCGGACAGGCAAGACACCAATCAGCCCCAGCATTTT.